This TCR beta chain was sequenced in a study of cytomegalovirus exposure and HLA in healthy donors. Study-level points and caveats: In the 100 to 150 validation repertoires, about 94% of cluster scores exceeded 0, per a later analysis.

Here immunoSEQ multiplex PCR was the method, and the copy in TCRdb shows in-frame clones only, minus some. The repertoire includes roughly 200,000 clones, approximately 89% of them detected once, and 6.5% to 7.5% sits in the top ten. Remarks on this clone: Its antigen is still unknown.

The V and J ends lost 2 bases and 4 bases respectively, with 5 bases between them. CDR1 SQVTM and CDR2 ANQGSEA come from the germline V gene. The CDR3 covers 11 residues. The origin of this receptor is a man between 25 and 39 years old in good health and CMV-seropositive. The chain carries TRBV29-1 and TRBJ1-1; D remains unclear. The sequencing sample was made of PBMCs. CDR3 sequence reads: CSVEKGTEAFF. The CDR3 region has the DNA TGCAGCGTTGAAAAGGGCACTGAAGCTTTCTTT.